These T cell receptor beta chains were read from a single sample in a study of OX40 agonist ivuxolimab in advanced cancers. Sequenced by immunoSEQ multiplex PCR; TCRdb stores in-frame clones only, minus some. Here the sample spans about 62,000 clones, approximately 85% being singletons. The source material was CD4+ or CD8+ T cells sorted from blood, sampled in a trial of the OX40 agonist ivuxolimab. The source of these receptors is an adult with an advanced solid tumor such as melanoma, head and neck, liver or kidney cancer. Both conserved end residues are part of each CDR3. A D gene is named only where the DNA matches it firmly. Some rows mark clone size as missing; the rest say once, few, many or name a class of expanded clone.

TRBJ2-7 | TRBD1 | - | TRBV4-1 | TGCGCCAGCAGCCAAACTTGGACAGGGGATGACGAGCAGTACTTC | CASSQTWTGDDEQYF
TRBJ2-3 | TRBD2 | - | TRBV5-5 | TGTGCCAGCAGCTTGCCCCCGGGGCTACTAGCGGGCACAGATACGCAGTATTTT | CASSLPPGLLAGTDTQYF
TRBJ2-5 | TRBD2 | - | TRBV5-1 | TGCGCCAGCAGCCCTACCCTGGGGCTAGCGGGACAAGAGACCCAGTACTTC | CASSPTLGLAGQETQYF
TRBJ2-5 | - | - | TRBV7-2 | TGTGCCAGCAGCCAACAGCTTTTCCAAGAGACCCAGTACTTC | CASSQQLFQETQYF
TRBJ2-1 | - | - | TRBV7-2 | TGTGCCAGCAGCTTACCGACTAGTAATGAGCAGTTCTTC | CASSLPTSNEQFF
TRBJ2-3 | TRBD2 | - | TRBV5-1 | TGCGCCAGCAGCTCAGGGCGGGCTAGCGGGGGGTATGATACGCAGTATTTT | CASSSGRASGGYDTQYF
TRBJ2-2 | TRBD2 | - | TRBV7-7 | TGTGCCAGCAGCGCTGGACTAGCGGGGACCGGGGAGCTGTTTTTT | CASSAGLAGTGELFF
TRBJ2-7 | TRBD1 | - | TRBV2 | TGTGCCAGCAGTGGGCAGGGGGCTCGATACGAGCAGTACTTC | CASSGQGARYEQYF
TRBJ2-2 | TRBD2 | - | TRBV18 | TGTGCCAGCTCACCAGCTAGCGGGGTTCCGAACACCGGGGAGCTGTTTTTT | CASSPASGVPNTGELFF
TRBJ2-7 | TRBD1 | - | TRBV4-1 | TGCGCCAGCAGCCAACCCCCCGGACCGGGACAGGGGCGTTATCGTCAGCAGTACTTC | CASSQPPGPGQGRYRQQYF
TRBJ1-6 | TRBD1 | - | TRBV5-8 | TGTGCCAGCAGCTTCGGGACAGGGGCTTCACCCCTCCACTTT | CASSFGTGASPLHF
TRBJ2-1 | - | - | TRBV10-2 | TGCGCCAGCGGTACAAGTACATGGGACTCCAACTCCTACAATGAGCAGTTCTTC | CASGTSTWDSNSYNEQFF
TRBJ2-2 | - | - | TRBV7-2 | TGTGCCAGCAGCTTAGGACTAGTCTTCACCGGGGAGCTGTTTTTT | CASSLGLVFTGELFF
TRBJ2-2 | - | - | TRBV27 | TGTGCCAGCCGGATAGGACAAACGCACACCGGGGAGCTGTTTTTT | CASRIGQTHTGELFF
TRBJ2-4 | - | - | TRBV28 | TGTGCCAGCAGTTTCCAGGACCGATCAGCCAAAAACATTCAGTACTTC | CASSFQDRSAKNIQYF
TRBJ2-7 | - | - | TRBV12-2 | TGTGCAAGTCGCTTAGCCCGACAGGGGTCCAGACTCTACGAGCAGTACTTC | CASRLARQGSRLYEQYF
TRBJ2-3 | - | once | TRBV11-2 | TGTGCCAGCAGCTTAGTTGCGCAGTATTTT | CASSLVAQYF
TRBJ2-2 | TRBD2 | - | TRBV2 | TGTGCCAGCCCCCCGGGACTAGCGAACACCGGGGAGCTGTTTTTT | CASPPGLANTGELFF
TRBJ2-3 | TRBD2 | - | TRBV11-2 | TGTGCCAGCAGCTTCTCAGCGGGAACCACAGATACGCAGTATTTT | CASSFSAGTTDTQYF
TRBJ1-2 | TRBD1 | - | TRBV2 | TGTGCCAGCATTGGACAGGGTGATTTAAGCTATGGCTACACCTTC | CASIGQGDLSYGYTF
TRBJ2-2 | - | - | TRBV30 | TGTGCCTGGACTCCGGGGGTAGCAGTGAACACCGGGGAGCTGTTTTTT | CAWTPGVAVNTGELFF
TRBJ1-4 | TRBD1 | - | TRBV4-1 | TGCGCCAGCAGCCAAGCCCCGACAGGGATGGATGAAAAACTGTTTTTT | CASSQAPTGMDEKLFF
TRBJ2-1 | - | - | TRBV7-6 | TGTGCCAGCAGCCTTCTCGGGGGCTACAATGAGCAGTTCTTC | CASSLLGGYNEQFF
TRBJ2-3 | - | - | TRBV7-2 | TGTGCCAGCAGCTTGACTATTGATACGCAGTATTTT | CASSLTIDTQYF
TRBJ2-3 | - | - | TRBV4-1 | TGCGCCAGCAGCCAAGCTCAGGGACTGGATACGCAGTATTTT | CASSQAQGLDTQYF
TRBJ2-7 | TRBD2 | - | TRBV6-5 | TGTGCCAGCAGTCGACTAGCGGACGAGCAGTACTTC | CASSRLADEQYF
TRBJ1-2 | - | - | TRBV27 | TGTGCCAGCAGGCCCCGTGGCACGGATTCCATGGGCTACACCTTC | CASRPRGTDSMGYTF
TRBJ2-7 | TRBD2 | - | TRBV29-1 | TGCAGCGTTGCGACCGGGAGGTACGAGCAGTACTTC | CSVATGRYEQYF
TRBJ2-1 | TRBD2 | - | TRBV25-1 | TGTGCCAGCAGTGAACTCACTAGCGGGAGTGACAATGAGCAGTTCTTC | CASSELTSGSDNEQFF
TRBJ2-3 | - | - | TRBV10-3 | TGTGCCATCAGTGACGACGAAGATACGCAGTATTTT | CAISDDEDTQYF
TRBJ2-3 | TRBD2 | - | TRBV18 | TGTGCCAGCTCACCAATCCAGCGGGGGGTCACAGATACGCAGTATTTT | CASSPIQRGVTDTQYF
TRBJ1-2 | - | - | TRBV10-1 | TGCGCCAGCAGTGAGCGACGGGGGCAAGGTGATGGCTACACCTTC | CASSERRGQGDGYTF
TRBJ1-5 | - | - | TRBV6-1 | TGTGCCAGCAGACGCATCAGCAATCAGCCCCAGCATTTT | CASRRISNQPQHF
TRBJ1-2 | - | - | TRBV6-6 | TGTGCCAGCAGAACAACAGGGAACTATGGCTACACCTTC | CASRTTGNYGYTF
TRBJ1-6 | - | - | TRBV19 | TGTGCCAGTAGGTGGGGAGATAATTCACCCCTCCACTTT | CASRWGDNSPLHF
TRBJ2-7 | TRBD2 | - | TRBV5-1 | TGCGCCAGCAGCTTGGTGGGCGGGAGGGCCGGTGACGAGCAGTACTTC | CASSLVGGRAGDEQYF
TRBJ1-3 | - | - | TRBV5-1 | TGCGCCAGCAGCTTGGATCCGGGACTCACTGGAAACACCATATATTTT | CASSLDPGLTGNTIYF
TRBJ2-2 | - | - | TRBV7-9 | TGTGCCAGCAGCGTTGGAACCGGGGAGCTGTTTTTT | CASSVGTGELFF
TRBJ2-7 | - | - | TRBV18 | TGTGCCAGCTCCCCGAACTACGAGCAGTACTTC | CASSPNYEQYF
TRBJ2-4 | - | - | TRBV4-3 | TGCGCCAGCAGCCAATTTGGGACACAGTACTTC | CASSQFGTQYF
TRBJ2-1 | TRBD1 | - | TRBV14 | TGTGCCAGCAGCCTTATCGGGACAGGGGGCTACAATGAGCAGTTCTTC | CASSLIGTGGYNEQFF
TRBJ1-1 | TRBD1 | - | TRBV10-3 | TGTGCCATCAGTGATGCAGGGGGGGGCACTGAAGCTTTCTTT | CAISDAGGGTEAFF
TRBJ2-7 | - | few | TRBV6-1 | TGTGCCAGCCGGAGTCCAGGGGGGGACGAGCAGTACTTC | CASRSPGGDEQYF
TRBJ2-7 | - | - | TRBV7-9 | TGTGCCAGCAGCTCCGACAGCAAAACCTACGAGCAGTACTTC | CASSSDSKTYEQYF
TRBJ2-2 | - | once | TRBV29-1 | TGCAGCGCCCGATCGGGGAGAGGTACCGGGGAGCTGTTTTTT | CSARSGRGTGELFF
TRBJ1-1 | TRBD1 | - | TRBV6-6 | TGTGCCAGCAGGTCAGGGGGTACTGAAGCTTTCTTT | CASRSGGTEAFF
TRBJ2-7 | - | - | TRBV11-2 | TGTGCCAGCAGCTTAGGGGACTCATCCTACGAGCAGTACTTC | CASSLGDSSYEQYF
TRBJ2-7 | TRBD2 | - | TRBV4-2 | TGTGCCAGCAGCCAAGAGCAGGGACTAGCCTACGAGCAGTACTTC | CASSQEQGLAYEQYF
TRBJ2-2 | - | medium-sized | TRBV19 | TGTGCCAGTAGTGTCCGGACCACGAACACCGGGGAGCTGTTTTTT | CASSVRTTNTGELFF
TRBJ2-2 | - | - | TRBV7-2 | TGTGCCAGCAGCTTAGTCCAAGCCCCCACCGGGGAGCTGTTTTTT | CASSLVQAPTGELFF
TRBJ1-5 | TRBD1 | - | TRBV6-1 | TGTGCCAGCAGGCGACAGGGGCAGGGAAATCAGCCCCAGCATTTT | CASRRQGQGNQPQHF
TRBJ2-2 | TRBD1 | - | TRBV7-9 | TGTGCCAGCAGCTTGTTGACAGGGGCCACCGGGGAGCTGTTTTTT | CASSLLTGATGELFF
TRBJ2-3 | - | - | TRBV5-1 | TGCGCCAGCAGAGAGTCCCAGGGCCGCACAGATACGCAGTATTTT | CASRESQGRTDTQYF
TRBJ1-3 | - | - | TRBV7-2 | TGTGCCAGCAGCTTCGAGGGAAACACCATATATTTT | CASSFEGNTIYF
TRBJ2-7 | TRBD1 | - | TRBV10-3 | TGTGCCATCAGTGGCACGGACAGGGGGACCGAGCAGTACTTC | CAISGTDRGTEQYF